Reported below is one T cell receptor beta chain. This clone was seen once. Its antigen remains undetermined. Base quality data are lacking; no much larger clone is found one base away. A distance of 16 bases separates the germline ends of V and J, which lose 1 base and 8 bases respectively. The germline V gene sets CDR1 to SGHAT and CDR2 to FQNNGV. Reading from cysteine to phenylalanine, the CDR3 counts 15 amino acids. Kept here is only the CDR3 DNA, which spans 45 bases and is read in frame from base 1. This sample stems from a study of shared clonotypes between healthy human individuals (dated by TCRdb to between 2020 and 2021). Regarding the study in general: A couple of women and a few men aged 18 to 49 years were included in the cohort. For each donor, three plates each were used for CD4 naive and CD4 memory, two plates were used for CD8 naive, and one plate was used for CD8 memory. Each donor's leukapheresis produced roughly between roughly 0.85 and 10 billion PBMCs. To increase sequencing depth and limit assay-specific biases, different laboratories used diverse techniques to prepare libraries and sequence TCR repertoires. To estimate repertoire size and how much clonotype sharing occurs between individuals, the study deeply sequenced the blood TCR repertoires of several healthy adults. The paper's findings and limits, for the study overall: Pairwise subsampling indicated that sequencing depth was expected to affect the degree of clonotype sharing among donors. Clonotypes shared by all four sorted-subset donors showed higher generation probabilities than non-shared clonotypes. The small number of donors limited the genetic and exposure-history diversity represented. Rarefaction of sorted-subset datasets indicated incomplete sequencing despite the large sequencing depth. Larger estimated clonotype richness was generally found for naive subsets than for memory subsets. Sampling was restricted to blood, and TCR repertoires in tissues likely differ from the TCR repertoires found in blood. Across a handful of donors, around 5.4% of naive CD4, approximately 3.5% of naive CD8, around 2.1% of memory CD4, and approximately 0.4% of memory CD8 clonotypes were shared.

Using the deep immunoSEQ assay, multiplex PCR amplified TCR CDR3 regions from genomic DNA. Extracted genomic DNA from each cell subset was spread evenly across all wells of several immunoSEQ 96-well plates, with each plate serving as a replicate. For sorted subsets, about 200 ng genomic DNA, equal to tens of thousands of T cell genomes, was loaded into each replicate PCR. Purified libraries were measured with a Qubit 3.0 fluorometer, size-checked on a Bioanalyzer 2100, and measured again with the KAPA Library Quantification kit. Every immunoSEQ 96-well plate was sequenced on a dedicated single-read 150-cycle Illumina NextSeq 550 flow cell. The authors' pipeline ran thus. Because the immunoSEQ output held only junctional sequences and lacked quality scores, the filtering could not match the filtering applied to full-length reads. Sequences were annotated with PyIR, a Python wrapper for IgBLAST v1.9, and V/J genes and CDR3 were assigned using IMGT germline references. Reads were filtered out if the reads had weak V/J assignments (E-value above 1e-6), no CDR3, stop codons, out-of-frame junctions, or ambiguous translated residues. V3J clonotypes were defined as sequences sharing an identical inferred V gene, J gene, and CDR3 amino acid sequence. Percentage overlap between repertoires was computed as shared unique clonotypes divided by the size of the smaller repertoire. Three approaches were used to assess repertoire richness: RTK rarefaction, the Chao1 estimator, and Recon v2.1 estimates of unobserved clonotypes. For all TCRbeta clonotypes obtained by the gDNA method from a few donors, generation probabilities were computed with OLGA. The table was pulled from immuneACCESS by TCRdb, which kept in-frame rearrangements only. Such tables lose some clones; where checked, under half of the loss comes from unresolved V genes, and the rest has no known cause. V, J and clone size are taken as reported in that table, and D and trimming were inferred from the DNA itself. The sample table shows approximately 350,000 clones, and about 96% are seen once. About 0.32% of the sample belongs to the ten largest clones.

The donors were healthy, HIV-negative adults who had no recently reported acute infections or vaccinations. Every donor was a Caucasian adult living in Nashville, Tennessee, USA. CD8 memory samples were composed of magnetically selected CD45RO+ cells combined with CCR7-negative CD45RA+ effector memory (TemRA) cells. Blood was obtained by leukapheresis, after which PBMCs were separated by Ficoll-Histopaque density gradient centrifugation and cryopreserved in liquid nitrogen vapor phase. Analytical flow cytometry was used to check the purity and quantity of each magnetically sorted T cell population. From each sorted fraction, genomic DNA was isolated and quantified by UV absorbance on a Nanodrop 2000c.

The chain joins TRBV11-2 to TRBJ2-3, with an unclear D gene assignment. This sequence originates from a man aged 30-40 years in good health. Sequences were obtained from memory CD8+ T cells sorted from blood. The cell subset or site label for this specimen denotes: CD45RO+ cells pooled with CCR7-negative TemRA cells. Here is the DNA: TGTGCCAGCAGCTTAGTTTGGGAAGGGCCTCTTACGCAGTATTTT. This is translated as CASSLVWEGPLTQYF.